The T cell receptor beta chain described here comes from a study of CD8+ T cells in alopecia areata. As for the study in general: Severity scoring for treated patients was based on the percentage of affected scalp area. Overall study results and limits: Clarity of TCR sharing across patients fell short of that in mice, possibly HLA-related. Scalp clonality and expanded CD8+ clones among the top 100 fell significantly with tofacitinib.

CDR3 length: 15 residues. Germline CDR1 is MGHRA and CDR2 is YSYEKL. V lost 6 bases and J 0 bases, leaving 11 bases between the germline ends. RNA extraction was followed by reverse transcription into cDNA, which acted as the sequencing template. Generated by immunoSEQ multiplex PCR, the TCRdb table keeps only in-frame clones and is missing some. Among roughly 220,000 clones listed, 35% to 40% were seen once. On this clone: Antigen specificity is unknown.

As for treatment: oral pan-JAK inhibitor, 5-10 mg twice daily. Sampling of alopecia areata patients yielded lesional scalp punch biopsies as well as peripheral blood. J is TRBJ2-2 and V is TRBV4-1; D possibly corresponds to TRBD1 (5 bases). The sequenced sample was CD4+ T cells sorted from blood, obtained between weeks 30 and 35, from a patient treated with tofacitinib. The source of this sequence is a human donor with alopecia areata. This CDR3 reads CASRARVANTGELFF. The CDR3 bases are TGCGCCAGCAGGGCCAGGGTCGCGAACACCGGGGAGCTGTTTTTT.